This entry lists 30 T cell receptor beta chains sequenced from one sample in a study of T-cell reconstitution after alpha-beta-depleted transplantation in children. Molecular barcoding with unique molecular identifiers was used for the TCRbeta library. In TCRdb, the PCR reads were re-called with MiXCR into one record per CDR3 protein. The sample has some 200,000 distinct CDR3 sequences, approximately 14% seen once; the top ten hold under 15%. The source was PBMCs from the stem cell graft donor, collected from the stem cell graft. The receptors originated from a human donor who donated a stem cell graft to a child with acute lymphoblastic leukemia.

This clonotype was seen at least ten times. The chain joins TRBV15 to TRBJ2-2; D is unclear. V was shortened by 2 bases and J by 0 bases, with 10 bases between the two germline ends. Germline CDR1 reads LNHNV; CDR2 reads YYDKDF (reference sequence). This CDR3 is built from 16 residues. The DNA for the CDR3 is TGTGCCACCAGCAGACTGACTGGTGCGAACACCGGGGAGCTGTTTTTT. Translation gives CATSRLTGANTGELFF.

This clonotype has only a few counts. CDR3: CASSRGLAGVSYEQYF. CDR3 bases: TGTGCCAGCAGCCGCGGACTAGCGGGAGTAAGCTACGAGCAGTACTTC. The chain joins TRBV6-1 to TRBJ2-7; 13 bases are a match to TRBD2. The germline V gene has CDR1 MNHNS and CDR2 SASEGT. V dropped 6 bases and J dropped 3; count of bases not matched to a gene: 8. The CDR3 runs to 16 residues.

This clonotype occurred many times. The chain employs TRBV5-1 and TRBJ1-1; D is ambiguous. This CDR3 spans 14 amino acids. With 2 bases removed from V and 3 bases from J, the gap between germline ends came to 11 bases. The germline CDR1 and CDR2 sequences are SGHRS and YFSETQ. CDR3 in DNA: TGCGCCAGCAGCTTTAGCCAGGAGGACACTGAAGCTTTCTTT. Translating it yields CASSFSQEDTEAFF. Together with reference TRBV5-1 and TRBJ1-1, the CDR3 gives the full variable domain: KAGVTQTPRYLIKTRGQQVTLSCSPISGHRSVSWYQQTPGQGLQFLFEYFSETQRNKGNFPGRFSGRQFSNSRSEMNVSTLELGDSALYLCASSFSQEDTEAFFGQGTRLTVV.

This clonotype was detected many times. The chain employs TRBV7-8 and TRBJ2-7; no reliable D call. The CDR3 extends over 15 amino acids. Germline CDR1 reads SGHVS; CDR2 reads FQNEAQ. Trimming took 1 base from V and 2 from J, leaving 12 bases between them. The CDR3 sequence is CASSLDTERTYEQYF. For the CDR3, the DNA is TGTGCCAGCAGCTTAGATACCGAAAGAACCTACGAGCAGTACTTC. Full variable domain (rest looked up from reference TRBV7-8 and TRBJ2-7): GAGVSQSPRYKVAKRGQDVALRCDPISGHVSLFWYQQALGQGPEFLTYFQNEAQLDKSGLPSDRFFAERPEGSVSTLKIQRTQQEDSAVYLCASSLDTERTYEQYFGPGTRLTVT.

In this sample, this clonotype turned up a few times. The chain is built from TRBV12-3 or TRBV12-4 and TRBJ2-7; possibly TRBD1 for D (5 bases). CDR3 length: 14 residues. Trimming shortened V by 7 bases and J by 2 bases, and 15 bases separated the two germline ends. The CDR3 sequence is CASTWGGYTYEQYF. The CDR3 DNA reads TGTGCCAGCACCTGGGGCGGATATACCTACGAGCAGTACTTC.

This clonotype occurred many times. The CDR3 DNA is TGTGCCATCAGTGAGTCTAGGGGGAGGCTAGCCTACACCGGGGAGCTGTTTTTT. Its protein product is CAISESRGRLAYTGELFF. The genes are TRBV10-3 and TRBJ2-2, with D perhaps TRBD1 or TRBD2 (6 bases each). This CDR3 spans 18 amino acids. V lost 0 bases and J 3 bases, leaving 17 bases between the germline ends. Germline values: CDR1 ENHRY, CDR2 SYGVKD.

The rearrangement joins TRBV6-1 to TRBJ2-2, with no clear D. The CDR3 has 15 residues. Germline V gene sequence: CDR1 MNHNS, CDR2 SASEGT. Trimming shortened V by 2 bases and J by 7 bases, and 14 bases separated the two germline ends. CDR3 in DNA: TGTGCCAGCAGTGAATTGAGAGGAGTAGGCGGGGAGCTGTTTTTT. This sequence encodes CASSELRGVGGELFF.

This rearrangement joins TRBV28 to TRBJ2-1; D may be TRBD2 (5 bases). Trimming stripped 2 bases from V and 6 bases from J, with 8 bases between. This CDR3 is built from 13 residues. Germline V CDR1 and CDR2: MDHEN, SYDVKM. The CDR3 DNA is TGTGCCAGCAGTTTACTAGGACTCAATGAGCAGTTCTTC. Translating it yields CASSLLGLNEQFF.

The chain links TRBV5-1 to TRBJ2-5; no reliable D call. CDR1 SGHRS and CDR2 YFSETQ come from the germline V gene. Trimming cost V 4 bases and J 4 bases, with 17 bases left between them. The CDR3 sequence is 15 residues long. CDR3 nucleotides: TGCGCCAGCAGCCTCCGCCCGTATCCGGGAGAGACCCAGTACTTC. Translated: CASSLRPYPGETQYF.

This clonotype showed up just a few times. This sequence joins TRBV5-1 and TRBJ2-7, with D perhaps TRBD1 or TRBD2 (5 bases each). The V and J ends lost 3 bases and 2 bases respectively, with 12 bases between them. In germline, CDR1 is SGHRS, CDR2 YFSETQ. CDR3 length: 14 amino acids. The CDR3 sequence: CASSSPGRTYEQYF. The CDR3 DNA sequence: TGCGCCAGCAGCTCACCGGGACGGACCTACGAGCAGTACTTC.

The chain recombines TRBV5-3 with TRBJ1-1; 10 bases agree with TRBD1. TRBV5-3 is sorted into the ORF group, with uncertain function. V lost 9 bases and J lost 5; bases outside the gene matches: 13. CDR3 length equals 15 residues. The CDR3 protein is CAMSSRTGGETEAFF. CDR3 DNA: TGTGCCATGAGCTCCCGGACAGGGGGGGAGACTGAAGCTTTCTTT.

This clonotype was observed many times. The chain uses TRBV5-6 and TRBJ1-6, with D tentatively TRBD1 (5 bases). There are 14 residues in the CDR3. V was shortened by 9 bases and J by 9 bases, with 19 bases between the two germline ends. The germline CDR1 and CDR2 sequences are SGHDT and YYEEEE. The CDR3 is CATFLRGMSSPLHF. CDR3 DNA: TGTGCCACCTTCCTTCGGGGGATGAGTTCACCCCTCCACTTT.

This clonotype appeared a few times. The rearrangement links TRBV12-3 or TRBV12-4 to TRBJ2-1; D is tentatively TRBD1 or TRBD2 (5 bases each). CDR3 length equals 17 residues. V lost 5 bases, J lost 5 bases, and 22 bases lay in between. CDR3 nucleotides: TGTGCCAGCAGTCGAATCCTTGACGGGACCCCTAACAATGAGCAGTTCTTC. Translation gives CASSRILDGTPNNEQFF.

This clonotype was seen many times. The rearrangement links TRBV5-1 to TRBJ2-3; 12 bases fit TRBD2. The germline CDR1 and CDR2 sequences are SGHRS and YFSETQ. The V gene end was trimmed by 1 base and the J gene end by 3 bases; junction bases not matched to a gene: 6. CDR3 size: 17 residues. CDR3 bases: TGCGCCAGCAGCTTGCCCCTAGCGGGAGGGCCAACAGATACGCAGTATTTT. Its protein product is CASSLPLAGGPTDTQYF.

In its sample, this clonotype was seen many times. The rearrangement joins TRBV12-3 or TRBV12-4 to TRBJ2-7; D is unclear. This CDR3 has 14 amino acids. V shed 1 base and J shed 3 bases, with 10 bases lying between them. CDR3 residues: CASSLGQFYYEQYF. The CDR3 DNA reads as TGTGCCAGCAGTTTAGGCCAGTTCTACTACGAGCAGTACTTC.

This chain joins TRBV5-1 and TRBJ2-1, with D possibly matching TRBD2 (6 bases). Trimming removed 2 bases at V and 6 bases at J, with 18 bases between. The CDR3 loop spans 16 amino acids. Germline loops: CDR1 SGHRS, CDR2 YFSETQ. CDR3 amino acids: CASSFTFSGTRNEQFF. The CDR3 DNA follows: TGCGCCAGCAGCTTTACCTTCTCCGGGACTCGCAATGAGCAGTTCTTC.

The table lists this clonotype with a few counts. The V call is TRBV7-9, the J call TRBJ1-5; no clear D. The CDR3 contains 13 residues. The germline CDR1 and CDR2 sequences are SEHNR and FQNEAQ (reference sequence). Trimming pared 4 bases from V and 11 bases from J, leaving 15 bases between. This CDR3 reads CASSSTAAGSQHF. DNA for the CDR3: TGTGCCAGCAGCTCAACGGCAGCGGGGTCCCAGCATTTT. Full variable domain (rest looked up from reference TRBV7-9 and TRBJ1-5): DTGVSQNPRHKITKRGQNVTFRCDPISEHNRLYWYRQTLGQGPEFLTYFQNEAQLEKSRLLSDRFSAERPKGSFSTLEIQRTEQGDSAMYLCASSSTAAGSQHFGDGTRLSIL.

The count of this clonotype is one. The CDR3 is CASSPIIHRGRIAFF. The CDR3 DNA sequence: TGTGCCAGCAGTCCGATAATTCACAGGGGGCGTATAGCTTTCTTT. This chain connects TRBV28 to TRBJ1-1; 9 positions agree with TRBD1. After removal of 5 bases from V and 10 bases from J, the junction contained 14 bases not matched to a gene. Per the germline V gene, CDR1 is MDHEN and CDR2 is SYDVKM. This CDR3 comprises 15 residues.

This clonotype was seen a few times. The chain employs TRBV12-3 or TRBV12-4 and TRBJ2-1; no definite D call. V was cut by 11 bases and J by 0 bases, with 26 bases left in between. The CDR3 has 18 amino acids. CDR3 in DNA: TGTGCCTTCAGTTTACCTACCAGCTTCGCTAGCTCCTACAATGAGCAGTTCTTC. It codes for CAFSLPTSFASSYNEQFF.

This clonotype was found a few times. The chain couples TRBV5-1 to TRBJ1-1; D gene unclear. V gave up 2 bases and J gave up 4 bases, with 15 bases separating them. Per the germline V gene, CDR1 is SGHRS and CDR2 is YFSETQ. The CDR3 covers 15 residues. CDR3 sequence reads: CASSFSWEESTEAFF. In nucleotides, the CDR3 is TGCGCCAGCAGCTTCAGTTGGGAGGAGAGCACTGAAGCTTTCTTT.

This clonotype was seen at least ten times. CDR3 residues: CASTLAPNNYGYTF. In DNA, the CDR3 is TGTGCCAGCACCCTTGCCCCAAATAACTATGGCTACACCTTC. The rearrangement uses TRBV12-3 or TRBV12-4 and TRBJ1-2; D is unresolved. V was trimmed by 7 bases and J by 1 base, leaving 13 bases between them. The CDR3 consists of 14 residues.

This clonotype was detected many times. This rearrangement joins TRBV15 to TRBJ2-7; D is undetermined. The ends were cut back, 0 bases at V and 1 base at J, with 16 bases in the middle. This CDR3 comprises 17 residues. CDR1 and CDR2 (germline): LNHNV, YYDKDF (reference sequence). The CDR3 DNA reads TGTGCCACCAGCAGAGACTTCGGGCTGGCGGATTCCTACGAGCAGTACTTC. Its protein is CATSRDFGLADSYEQYF.

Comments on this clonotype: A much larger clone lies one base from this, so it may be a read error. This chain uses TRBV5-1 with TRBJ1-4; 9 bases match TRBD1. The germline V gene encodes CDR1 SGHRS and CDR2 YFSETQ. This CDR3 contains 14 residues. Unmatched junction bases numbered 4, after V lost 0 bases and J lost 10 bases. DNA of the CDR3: TGCGCCAGCAGCTTGGAACAGGGGGCGGGAAAACTGTTTTTT. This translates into CASSLEQGAGKLFF.

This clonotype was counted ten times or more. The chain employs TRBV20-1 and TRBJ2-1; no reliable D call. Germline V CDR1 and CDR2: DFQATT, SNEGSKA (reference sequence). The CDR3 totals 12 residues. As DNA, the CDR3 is TGCCTTCCCAGCGTCTCCTACAATGAGCAGTTCTTC. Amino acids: CLPSVSYNEQFF.

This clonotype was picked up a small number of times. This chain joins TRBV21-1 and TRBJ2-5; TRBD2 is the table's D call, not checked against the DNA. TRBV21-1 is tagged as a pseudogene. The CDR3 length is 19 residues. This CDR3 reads CASSKVDLGLAGDQKTQYF. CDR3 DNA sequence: TGTGCCAGCAGCAAAGTCGATTTGGGACTAGCGGGAGATCAGAAGACCCAGTACTTC.

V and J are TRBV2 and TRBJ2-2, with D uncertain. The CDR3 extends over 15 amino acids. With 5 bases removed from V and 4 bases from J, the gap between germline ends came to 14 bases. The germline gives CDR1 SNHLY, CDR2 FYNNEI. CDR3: CASSQTGPATGELFF. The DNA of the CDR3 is TGTGCCAGCAGTCAAACCGGGCCAGCCACCGGGGAGCTGTTTTTT.

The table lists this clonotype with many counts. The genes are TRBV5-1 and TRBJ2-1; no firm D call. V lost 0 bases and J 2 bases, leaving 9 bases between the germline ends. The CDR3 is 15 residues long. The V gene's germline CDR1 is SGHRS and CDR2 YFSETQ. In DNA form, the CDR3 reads TGCGCCAGCAGCTTGGACCGAAGTCCCTACAATGAGCAGTTCTTC. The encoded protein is CASSLDRSPYNEQFF.

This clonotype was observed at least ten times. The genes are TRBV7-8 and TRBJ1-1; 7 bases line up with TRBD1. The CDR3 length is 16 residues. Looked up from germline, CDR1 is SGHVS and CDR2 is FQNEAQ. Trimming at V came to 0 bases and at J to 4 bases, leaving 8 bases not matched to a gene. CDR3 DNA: TGTGCCAGCAGCTTAGCAGGGGGCCCTGGGGTCACTGAAGCTTTCTTT. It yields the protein CASSLAGGPGVTEAFF.

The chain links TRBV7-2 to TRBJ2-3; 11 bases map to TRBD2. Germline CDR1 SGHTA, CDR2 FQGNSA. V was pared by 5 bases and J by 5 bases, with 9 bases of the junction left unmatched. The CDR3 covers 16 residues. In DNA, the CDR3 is TGTGCCAGCAGCCAAAATAGCGGGAGGGCCTTAGATACGCAGTATTTT. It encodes CASSQNSGRALDTQYF.

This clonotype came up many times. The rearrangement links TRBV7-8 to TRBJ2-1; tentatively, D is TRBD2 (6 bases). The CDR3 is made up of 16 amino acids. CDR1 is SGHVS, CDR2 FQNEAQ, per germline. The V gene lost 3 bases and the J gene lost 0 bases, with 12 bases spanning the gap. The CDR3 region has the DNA TGTGCCAGCAGCTTTTTTAGCGGTAGCTCCTACAATGAGCAGTTCTTC. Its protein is CASSFFSGSSYNEQFF.